This TCR beta chain appears in the sequencing data of a study of blood T cell repertoires in COVID-19. At the level of the study: Material from acute and convalescent COVID-19 was sourced from the United States, Italy and Spain. The analysed material was cDNA or gDNA that came from T cells, B-cell-depleted T cells, or PBMCs.

Per the authors' pipeline: Reference gene primer amplification gave estimated nucleated cell counts. This table comes from immunoSEQ multiplex PCR, and its TCRdb copy is limited to in-frame clones, with some not included. The DNA gave D and trimming, while V, J and clone size come from that table. The table records over 200,000 clones, nearly 90% of them present only once. J lost 7 bases, V lost 5 bases, and 8 bases had no gene match. The length of the CDR3 is 15 residues. Germline V gives CDR1 SGHAT, CDR2 FQNNGV. The source material was peripheral blood. This TCR was recovered from a woman under 30 who had recovered from COVID-19. This chain connects TRBV11-2 to TRBJ2-1; 10 bases match TRBD2. CDR3 sequence: CASSPWTSGLNEQFF. The CDR3 DNA is TGTGCCAGCAGCCCTTGGACTAGCGGCCTGAATGAGCAGTTCTTC.